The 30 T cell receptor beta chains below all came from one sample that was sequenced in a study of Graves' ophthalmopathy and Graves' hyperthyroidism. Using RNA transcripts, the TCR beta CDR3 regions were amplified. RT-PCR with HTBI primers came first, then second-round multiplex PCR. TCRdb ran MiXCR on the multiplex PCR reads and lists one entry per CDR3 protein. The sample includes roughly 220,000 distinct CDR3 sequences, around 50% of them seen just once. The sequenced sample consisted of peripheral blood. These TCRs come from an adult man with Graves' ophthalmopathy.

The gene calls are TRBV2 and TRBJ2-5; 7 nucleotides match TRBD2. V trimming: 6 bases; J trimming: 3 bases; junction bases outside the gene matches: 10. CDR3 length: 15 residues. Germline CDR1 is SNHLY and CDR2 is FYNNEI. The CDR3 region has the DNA TGTGCCAGCAGCCAAAATTGGCTAGCGGAAGAGACCCAGTACTTC. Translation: CASSQNWLAEETQYF.

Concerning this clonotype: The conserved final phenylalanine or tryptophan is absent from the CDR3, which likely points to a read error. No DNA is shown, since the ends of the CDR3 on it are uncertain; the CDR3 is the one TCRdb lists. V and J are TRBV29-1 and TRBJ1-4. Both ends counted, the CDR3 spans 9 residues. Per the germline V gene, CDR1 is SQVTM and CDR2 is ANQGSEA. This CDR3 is CSVAGGVVY.

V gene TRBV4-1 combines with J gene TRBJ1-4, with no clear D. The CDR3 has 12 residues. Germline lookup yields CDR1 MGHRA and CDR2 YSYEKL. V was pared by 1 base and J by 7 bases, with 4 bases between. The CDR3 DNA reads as TGCGCCAGCAGCCAAGTCGCTGAAAAACTGTTTTTT. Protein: CASSQVAEKLFF.

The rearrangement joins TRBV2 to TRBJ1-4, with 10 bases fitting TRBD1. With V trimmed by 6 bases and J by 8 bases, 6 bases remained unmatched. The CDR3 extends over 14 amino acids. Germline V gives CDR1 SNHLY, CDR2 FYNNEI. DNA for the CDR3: TGTGCCAGCAGCACGGACAGGGGGGGAGAAAAACTGTTTTTT. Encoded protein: CASSTDRGGEKLFF.

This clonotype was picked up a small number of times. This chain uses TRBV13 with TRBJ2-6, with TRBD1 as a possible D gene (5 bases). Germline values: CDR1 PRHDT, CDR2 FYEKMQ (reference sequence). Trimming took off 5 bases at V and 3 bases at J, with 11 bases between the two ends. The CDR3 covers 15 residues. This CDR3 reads CASSIRVVGANVLTF. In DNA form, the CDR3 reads TGTGCCAGCAGCATCAGGGTAGTTGGGGCCAACGTCCTGACTTTC.

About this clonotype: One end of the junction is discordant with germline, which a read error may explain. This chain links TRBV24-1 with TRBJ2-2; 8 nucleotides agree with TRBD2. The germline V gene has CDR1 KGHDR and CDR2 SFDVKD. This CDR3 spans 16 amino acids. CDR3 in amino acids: CASSPQSGRNTGELFF. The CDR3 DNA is TGTGCCAGCAGTCCTCAGAGCGGGAGGAACACCGGGGAGCTGTTTTTT.

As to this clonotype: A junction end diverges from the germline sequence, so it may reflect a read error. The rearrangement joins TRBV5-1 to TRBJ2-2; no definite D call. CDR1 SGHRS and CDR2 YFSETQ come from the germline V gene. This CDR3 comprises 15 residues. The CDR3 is CASSLTLSNTGELFF. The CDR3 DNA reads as TGTGCCAGCAGCTTGACGCTGTCGAACACCGGGGAGCTGTTTTTT.

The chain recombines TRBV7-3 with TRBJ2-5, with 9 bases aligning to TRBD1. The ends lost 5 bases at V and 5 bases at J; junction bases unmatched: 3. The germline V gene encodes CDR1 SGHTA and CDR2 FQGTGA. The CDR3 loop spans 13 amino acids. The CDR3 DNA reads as TGTGCCAGCAGCGGTGGACAGGGGGAGACCCAGTACTTC. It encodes CASSGGQGETQYF.

The CDR3 DNA sequence: TGTGCCAGCAGCCCAGAAGGAGGGGGGGCCGATCAGCCCCAGCATTTT. This gives the protein CASSPEGGGADQPQHF. The chain employs TRBV4-2 and TRBJ1-5; the D gene is possibly TRBD1 (6 bases). The germline V and J ends were trimmed by 4 bases and 5 bases, with 18 bases remaining between them. The CDR3 has 16 amino acids. The germline gives CDR1 LGHNA, CDR2 YNFKEQ.

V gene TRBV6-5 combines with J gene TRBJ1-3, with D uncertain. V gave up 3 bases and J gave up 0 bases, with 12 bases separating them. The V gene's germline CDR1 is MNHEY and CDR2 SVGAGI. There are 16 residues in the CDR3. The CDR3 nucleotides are TGTGCCAGCAGTTATACTCTACAGAGCTCTGGAAACACCATATATTTT. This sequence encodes CASSYTLQSSGNTIYF.

This CDR3 reads CASSGGTSGRATISYNEQFF. In nucleotides, the CDR3 is TGTGCCAGCAGCGGGGGGACTAGCGGGAGGGCCACCATATCATACAATGAGCAGTTCTTC. The gene calls are TRBV11-1 and TRBJ2-1; 16 bases line up with TRBD2. The CDR3 runs to 20 residues. Germline V gives CDR1 SGHAT, CDR2 FQDESV (reference sequence). J gave up 4 bases and V 5 bases, and 14 bases lay outside the gene matches. Based on the CDR3 plus reference TRBV11-1 and TRBJ2-1, the full variable domain is EAEVAQSPRYKITEKSQAVAFWCDPISGHATLYWYRQILGQGPELLVQFQDESVVDDSQLPKDRFSAERLKGVDSTLKIQPAELGDSAMYLCASSGGTSGRATISYNEQFFGPGTRLTVL.

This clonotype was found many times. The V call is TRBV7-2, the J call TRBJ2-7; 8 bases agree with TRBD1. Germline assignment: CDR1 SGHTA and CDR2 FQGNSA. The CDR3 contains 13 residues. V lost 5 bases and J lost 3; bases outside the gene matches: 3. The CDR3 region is CASSHGQGYEQYF. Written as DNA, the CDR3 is TGTGCCAGCAGCCACGGACAGGGCTACGAGCAGTACTTC.

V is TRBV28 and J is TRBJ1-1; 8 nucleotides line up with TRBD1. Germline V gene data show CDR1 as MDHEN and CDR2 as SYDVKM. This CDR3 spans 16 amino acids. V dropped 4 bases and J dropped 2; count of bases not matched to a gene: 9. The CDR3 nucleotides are TGTGCCAGCAGTTCAGGGGGCGCGGTAAGAAACACTGAAGCTTTCTTT. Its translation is CASSSGGAVRNTEAFF.

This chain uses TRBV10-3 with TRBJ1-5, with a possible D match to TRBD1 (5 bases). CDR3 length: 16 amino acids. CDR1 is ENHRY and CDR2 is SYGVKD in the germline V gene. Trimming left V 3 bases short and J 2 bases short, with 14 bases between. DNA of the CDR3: TGTGCCATCAGTGAAGTTGCAGGGAAGGGCAATCAGCCCCAGCATTTT. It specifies CAISEVAGKGNQPQHF.

This CDR3 is CASSERLARETQYF. The CDR3 DNA follows: TGTGCCAGCAGTGAGCGACTAGCTAGGGAGACCCAGTACTTC. J is TRBJ2-5 and V is TRBV2; 7 bases are a match to TRBD2. The germline V gene encodes CDR1 SNHLY and CDR2 FYNNEI. The V gene end was trimmed by 3 bases and the J gene end by 5 bases; junction bases not matched to a gene: 6. This CDR3 is built from 14 residues.

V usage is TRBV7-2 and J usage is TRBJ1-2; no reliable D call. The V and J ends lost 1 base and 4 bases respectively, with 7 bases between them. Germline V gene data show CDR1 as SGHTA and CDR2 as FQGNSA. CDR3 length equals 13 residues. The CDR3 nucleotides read TGTGCCAGCAGCTTAGGAGCGACCTATGGCTACACCTTC. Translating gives CASSLGATYGYTF.

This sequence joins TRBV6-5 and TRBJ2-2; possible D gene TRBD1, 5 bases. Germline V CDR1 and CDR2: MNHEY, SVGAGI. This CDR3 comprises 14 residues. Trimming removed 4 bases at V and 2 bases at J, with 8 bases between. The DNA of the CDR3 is TGTGCCAGCAGTTCCAGGGTCAACACCGGGGAGCTGTTTTTT. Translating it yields CASSSRVNTGELFF.

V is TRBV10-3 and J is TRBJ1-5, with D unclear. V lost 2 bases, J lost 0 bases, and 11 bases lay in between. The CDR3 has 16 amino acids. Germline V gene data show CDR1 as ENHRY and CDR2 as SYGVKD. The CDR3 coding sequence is TGTGCCATCAGTGAGGGTTCATACTATAGCAATCAGCCCCAGCATTTT. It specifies CAISEGSYYSNQPQHF.

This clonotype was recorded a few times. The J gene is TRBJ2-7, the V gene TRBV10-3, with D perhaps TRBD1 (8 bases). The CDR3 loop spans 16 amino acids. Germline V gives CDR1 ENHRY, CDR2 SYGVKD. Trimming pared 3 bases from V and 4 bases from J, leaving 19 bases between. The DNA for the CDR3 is TGTGCCATCAGTGATGGACAGGGAGGGAATTCGTACGAGCAGTACTTC. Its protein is CAISDGQGGNSYEQYF.

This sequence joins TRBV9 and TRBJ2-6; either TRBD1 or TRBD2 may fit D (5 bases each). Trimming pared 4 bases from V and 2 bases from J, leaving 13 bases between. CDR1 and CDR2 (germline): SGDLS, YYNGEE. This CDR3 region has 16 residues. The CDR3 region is CASSLRQGAGANVLTF. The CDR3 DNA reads TGTGCCAGCAGCCTCAGGCAGGGAGCTGGGGCCAACGTCCTGACTTTC.

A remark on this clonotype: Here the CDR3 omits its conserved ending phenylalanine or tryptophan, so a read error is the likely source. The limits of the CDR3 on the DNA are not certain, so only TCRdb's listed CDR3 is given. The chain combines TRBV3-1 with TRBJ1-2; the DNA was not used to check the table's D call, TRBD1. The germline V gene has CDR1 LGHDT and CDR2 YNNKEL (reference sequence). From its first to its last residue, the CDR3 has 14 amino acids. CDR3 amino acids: CASSQHRDSSPFFT.

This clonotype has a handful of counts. CDR3 coding DNA: TGCAGCGTTGGCCCCAGGTCCACAGATACGCAGTATTTT. As protein: CSVGPRSTDTQYF. The V and J genes are TRBV29-1 and TRBJ2-3; D is unclear. The CDR3 extends over 13 amino acids. Trimming took 4 bases from V and 2 from J, leaving 10 bases between them. From germline, CDR1 is SQVTM and CDR2 ANQGSEA.

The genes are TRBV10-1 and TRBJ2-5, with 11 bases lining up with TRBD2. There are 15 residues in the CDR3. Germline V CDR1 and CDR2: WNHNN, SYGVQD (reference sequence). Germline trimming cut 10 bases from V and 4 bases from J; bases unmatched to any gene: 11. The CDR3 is CAITGPSGRPETQYF. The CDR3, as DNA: TGCGCCATTACCGGTCCTAGCGGGAGGCCAGAGACCCAGTACTTC.

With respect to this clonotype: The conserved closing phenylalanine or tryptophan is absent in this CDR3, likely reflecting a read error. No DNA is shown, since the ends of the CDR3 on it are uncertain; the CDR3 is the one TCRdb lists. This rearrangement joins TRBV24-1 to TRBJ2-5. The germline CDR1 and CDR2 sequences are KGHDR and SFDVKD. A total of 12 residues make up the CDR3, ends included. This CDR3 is CATSDSERSANT.

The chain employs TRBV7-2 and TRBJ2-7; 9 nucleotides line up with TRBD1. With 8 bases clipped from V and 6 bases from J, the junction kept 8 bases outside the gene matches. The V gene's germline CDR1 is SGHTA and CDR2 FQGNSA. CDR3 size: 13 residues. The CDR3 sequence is CASGTGSLAEQYF. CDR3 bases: TGTGCCAGCGGGACAGGGTCTCTGGCCGAGCAGTACTTC.

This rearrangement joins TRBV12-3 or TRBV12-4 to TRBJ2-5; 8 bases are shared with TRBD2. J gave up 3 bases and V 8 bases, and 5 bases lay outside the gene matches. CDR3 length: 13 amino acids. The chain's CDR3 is CASERGQKETQYF. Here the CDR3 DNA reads TGTGCCAGCGAGCGGGGGCAGAAAGAGACCCAGTACTTC.

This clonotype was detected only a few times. CDR3 in DNA: TGCAGTGCTAGTAACACAGGGGTGCGGGAGACCCAGTACTTC. Its protein product is CSASNTGVRETQYF. The rearrangement joins TRBV20-1 to TRBJ2-5; 7 nucleotides match TRBD1. CDR3 length equals 14 residues. V trimming: 3 bases; J trimming: 5 bases; junction bases outside the gene matches: 9. Germline lookup yields CDR1 DFQATT and CDR2 SNEGSKA (reference sequence).

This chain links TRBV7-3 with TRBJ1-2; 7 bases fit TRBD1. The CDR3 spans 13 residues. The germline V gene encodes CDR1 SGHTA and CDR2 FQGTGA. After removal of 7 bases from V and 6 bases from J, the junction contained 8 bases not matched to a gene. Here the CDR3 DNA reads TGTGCCAGCACCGCGACAGGGTTGGATGGCTACACCTTC. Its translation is CASTATGLDGYTF.

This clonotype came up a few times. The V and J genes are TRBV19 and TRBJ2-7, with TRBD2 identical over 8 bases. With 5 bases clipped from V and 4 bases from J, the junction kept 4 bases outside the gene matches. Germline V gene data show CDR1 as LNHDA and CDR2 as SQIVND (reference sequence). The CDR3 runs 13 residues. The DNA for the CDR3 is TGTGCCAGTAGTCAGACTAGCGAATACGAGCAGTACTTC. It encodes CASSQTSEYEQYF.

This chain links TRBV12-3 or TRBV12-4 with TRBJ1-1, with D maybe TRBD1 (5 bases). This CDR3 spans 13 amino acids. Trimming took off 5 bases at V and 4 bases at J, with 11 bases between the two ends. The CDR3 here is CASSPFGGTEAFF. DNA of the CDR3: TGTGCCAGCAGTCCCTTCGGGGGCACTGAAGCTTTCTTT.